These T cell receptor beta chains were read from a single sample in a study of metastatic and nonmetastatic thyroid tumors. TCRdb re-called the PCR reads via MiXCR. The sample records tens of thousands of clones, about 30% being singletons. Sequencing used tumor tissue. These receptors all stem from a female donor with papillary thyroid cancer or a benign thyroid nodule (not recorded which). Some clones in this sample may be carry-over from other donors' samples. Each CDR3 is given without its conserved first and last residue. Size is stated for part of the rows, as once, few or many counts, or as a class when the clone is expanded.

CDR3 protein	CDR3 length	V gene	J gene	clone size
SVYRTGETQY	10	TRBV29-1	TRBJ2-5	many
ASSVESVSGGFGYT	14	TRBV9	TRBJ1-2	.
ASSLRGNTEAF	11	TRBV11-2	TRBJ1-1	many
ASSLRSGETGELF	13	TRBV5-4	TRBJ2-2	many
ASSPGGYT	8	TRBV18	TRBJ1-2	.
ATSKQGGSPLH	11	TRBV15	TRBJ1-6	many
SATSGGAKNIQY	12	TRBV20-1	TRBJ2-4	many
ASSFGSGSVEQY	12	TRBV5-1	TRBJ2-7	few
ASSLDRQGGGYT	12	TRBV28	TRBJ1-2	many
ASSLLAGGSDTQY	13	TRBV19	TRBJ2-3	many
ASSYGDEQY	9	TRBV6-5	TRBJ2-7	medium-sized
ASTGSSYNEQF	11	TRBV19	TRBJ2-1	many
ASSLGLGTGELF	12	TRBV5-1	TRBJ2-2	.
ASSESFWDGSYNEQF	15	TRBV6-1	TRBJ2-1	.
ASSLHSWTGGYEQY	14	TRBV11-2	TRBJ2-7	few
ASSLTSTGLAF	11	TRBV7-3	TRBJ1-1	many
ASSEPRTPEAF	11	TRBV6-1	TRBJ1-1	.
ATSRVKTTYSYEQY	14	TRBV15	TRBJ2-7	many
ASSQDGPLH	9	TRBV3-1	TRBJ1-6	medium-sized
ASSYGGGVSTDTQY	14	TRBV6-6	TRBJ2-3	many
AIIPGTSGEPLFNEQF	16	TRBV6-1	TRBJ2-1	.
ASSRQHTTNNEQY	13	TRBV11-2	TRBJ2-7	many
ASSLRVFYEQY	11	TRBV5-1	TRBJ2-7	.
ASILSGIAVCTDTQY	15	TRBV27	TRBJ2-3	.
ASSLALPNTEAF	12	TRBV7-2	TRBJ1-1	.
ASSEAAGGEYEQY	13	TRBV2	TRBJ2-7	medium-sized
ASSVGGHPHNEHF	13	TRBV9	TRBJ2-1	.
SATAGYEQY	9	TRBV20-1	TRBJ2-7	.
ASTERGTGLEQY	12	TRBV2	TRBJ2-7	few
ASSQTRGQETQY	12	TRBV4-1	TRBJ2-5	many
SAPEYPTRSSYEQY	14	TRBV20-1	TRBJ2-7	few
ATSRDPGQGNEKLF	14	TRBV15	TRBJ1-4	many
AITQTAYTGDLF	12	TRBV7-8	TRBJ2-2	.
SATKWDTQY	9	TRBV20-1	TRBJ2-3	many
ASSGDLPYEQY	11	TRBV6-2/TRBV6-3	TRBJ2-7	medium-sized
ASSMPPGTNRPYEQY	15	TRBV11-2	TRBJ2-7	medium-sized
SSSHGVDGYT	10	TRBV3-1	TRBJ1-2	.
AWGRRGQGVFGYT	13	TRBV30	TRBJ1-2	few
SAKSGAGDQPQH	12	TRBV20-1	TRBJ1-5	many
ATSGTGTGRQTQY	13	TRBV24-1	TRBJ2-5	many
ASSHFLVVGGAVGELF	16	TRBV11-2	TRBJ2-2	few
ASSQGTGVTEAF	12	TRBV3-1	TRBJ1-1	many
ASSLQGLRGYT	11	TRBV7-2	TRBJ1-2	medium-sized
SANFGHEQF	9	TRBV20-1	TRBJ2-1	.